The TCR beta chain described here comes from a study of identical twins. This clonotype occurred once. Trimming at V came to 7 bases and at J to 4 bases, leaving 7 bases not matched to a gene. Germline V gives CDR1 LNHDA, CDR2 SQIVND (reference sequence). This CDR3 is 14 amino acids long. TCRdb analysed the 5' RACE reads with MiXCR anew, one entry per CDR3 protein. The sample records roughly 720,000 distinct CDR3 sequences, 18% being singletons. These data were likewise used in another study, on T cells expressing NK-cell markers. From that study: Sorting of alpha-beta TCR T cells alone was achieved in several experiments with an anti-gamma-delta TCR antibody. In about six donors, dominant CD3+CD56+NKG2C+ clonotypes ranked among the top 10 CD8+ clonotypes.

The TCR originated in a woman between 18 and 29 years old in good health. The source material was PBMCs. This rearrangement joins TRBV19 to TRBJ2-3; TRBD1 aligns across 8 bases. The CDR3: CASMNRGAADTQYF. The DNA for the CDR3 is TGTGCCAGTATGAACAGGGGGGCTGCAGATACGCAGTATTTT.